The present entry profiles one T cell receptor (beta chain) with its context. CDR3 length equals 12 residues. Germline V gene lookup returns CDR1 SSHAT and CDR2 FNYEAQ (reference sequence). The data stem from a study of OX40 agonist ivuxolimab in advanced cancers. Study-wide context: Head and neck, renal cell, melanoma or hepatocellular carcinoma were the cancers that dose-escalation patients had. Those enrolled were approximately 87% male, with a mean age of roughly 62 years and ages from roughly 20 to 90. Previous treatment with anti-PD-1, anti-PD-L1 or anti-CTLA-4 therapy was allowed; roughly 40% had received some. Three patients responded partially, comprising one with hepatocellular carcinoma and two with cutaneous melanoma.

Assay: immunoSEQ multiplex PCR; the TCRdb copy retains only in-frame clones and omits some. The table includes about 25,000 clones, roughly 91% detected once. Sequenced here: CD4+ or CD8+ T cells sorted from blood, sampled in a trial of the OX40 agonist ivuxolimab. This sequence was found in an adult with an advanced solid tumor such as melanoma, head and neck, liver or kidney cancer. The genes are TRBV7-7 and TRBJ2-6; maybe TRBD2 (6 bases). The CDR3 is CASGSGANVLTF. DNA for the CDR3: TGTGCTAGCGGTTCTGGGGCCAACGTCCTGACTTTC.